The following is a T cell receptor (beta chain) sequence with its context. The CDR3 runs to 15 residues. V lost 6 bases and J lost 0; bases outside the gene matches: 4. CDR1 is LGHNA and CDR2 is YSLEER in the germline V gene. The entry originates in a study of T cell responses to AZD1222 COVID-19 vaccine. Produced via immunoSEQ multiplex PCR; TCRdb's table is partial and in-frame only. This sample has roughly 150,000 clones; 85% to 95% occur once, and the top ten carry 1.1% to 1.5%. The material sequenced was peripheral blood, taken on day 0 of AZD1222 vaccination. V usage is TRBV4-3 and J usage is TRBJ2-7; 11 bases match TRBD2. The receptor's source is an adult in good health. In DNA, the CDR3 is TGCGCCAGCAGTCCGACTAGCGGGACCTCCTACGAGCAGTACTTC. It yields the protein CASSPTSGTSYEQYF.